The 5 T cell receptor beta chains below all came from one sample that was sequenced in a study of Ad26.COV2.S vaccination and SARS-CoV-2 variants. Profiled with immunoSEQ multiplex PCR; TCRdb holds only in-frame clones, not every one. The data show some 480,000 clones, with around nine tenths seen just once and more than 10% held by the top ten. Treatment described: 15 to 20 received Ad26.COV2.S at low or high dose, single or two shots; about 5 received placebo; per-sample allocation not given. Sampling was done on day 63 after the first vaccine or placebo injection. Sequenced material: peripheral blood, taken in a trial of Ad26.COV2.S vaccine versus placebo. These TCRs come from a person aged 18-65 years who received the Ad26.COV2.S COVID-19 vaccine or a placebo.

CDR3 loop: CASSTGRNTEAFF. Written as DNA, the CDR3 is TGTGCCAGCAGTACAGGCAGGAACACTGAAGCTTTCTTT. This chain uses TRBV12-3 or TRBV12-4 with TRBJ1-1, with D perhaps matching TRBD1 (5 bases). CDR3 size: 13 residues. The V end lost 5 bases, the J end lost 1 base, and 8 bases lay between the germline ends.

The chain recombines TRBV5-1 with TRBJ1-3, with 7 bases identical to TRBD1. The CDR3 is 14 residues long. Trimming took 7 bases from V and 0 from J; bases not matched to a gene: 4. The germline gives CDR1 SGHRS, CDR2 YFSETQ. The CDR3 bases are TGCGCCAGCCAGACAGGGAGCTCTGGAAACACCATATATTTT. This encodes CASQTGSSGNTIYF.

This sequence joins TRBV2 and TRBJ2-3; 8 bases align to TRBD2. There are 14 residues in the CDR3. Germline V gene sequence: CDR1 SNHLY, CDR2 FYNNEI. Trimming took 7 bases from V and 3 from J; bases not matched to a gene: 6. The CDR3 sequence: CASKRGGGTDTQYF. The CDR3 nucleotides are TGTGCCAGCAAGCGTGGCGGGGGGACAGATACGCAGTATTTT.

This chain uses TRBV5-1 with TRBJ1-2; TRBD1 agrees at 7 bases. The germline V gene has CDR1 SGHRS and CDR2 YFSETQ. The V and J ends lost 0 bases and 6 bases, in that order; junction bases with no gene match: 8. CDR3 size: 15 residues. CDR3 in DNA: TGCGCCAGCAGCTTGGGAGGGGGCCCCGCGGATGGCTACACCTTC. Protein: CASSLGGGPADGYTF.

The genes are TRBV27 and TRBJ2-7; D not resolved. Germline V CDR1 and CDR2: MNHEY, SMNVEV (reference sequence). The CDR3 is made up of 13 amino acids. The germline V and J ends were trimmed by 5 bases and 3 bases, with 11 bases remaining between them. CDR3 loop: CASSLGPVYEQYF. Written as DNA, the CDR3 is TGTGCCAGCAGTCTCGGGCCGGTCTACGAGCAGTACTTC.